The 14 T cell receptor beta chains below were found in one sample sequenced in a study of glioma-infiltrating T cells. TCR alpha and beta CDR3 regions were amplified from RNA using iRepertoire nested multiplex PCR. TCRdb recomputed calls from the multiplex PCR reads with MiXCR, one row per CDR3 protein. The sample contains several hundred distinct CDR3 sequences, 17% of which appear only once. The sequencing input was glioma tissue, nonneoplastic brain tissue, or PBMCs (not recorded which). These receptor sequences come from a human donor with low-grade glioma or glioblastoma, undergoing nonglioma brain surgery, or in good health (not recorded which).

By share, this clonotype counts as large (0.1 to 1%). V gene TRBV9 combines with J gene TRBJ1-6; D is unclear. The germline V and J ends were trimmed by 4 bases and 5 bases, with 16 bases remaining between them. CDR1 and CDR2 from the germline V gene are SGDLS and YYNGEE. CDR3 length equals 16 residues. The CDR3 DNA is TGTGCCAGCAGCTCACAACTGGGGATAGATAATTCACCCCTCCACTTT. It encodes CASSSQLGIDNSPLHF.

In its sample, this clonotype is large. This chain joins TRBV7-9 and TRBJ1-2; D is ambiguous. V was shortened by 5 bases and J by 7 bases, with 11 bases between the two germline ends. CDR3 length: 12 residues. Looked up from germline, CDR1 is SEHNR and CDR2 is FQNEAQ (reference sequence). CDR3 nucleotides: TGTGCCAGCAGCGAAGGTATCAGTGGCTACACCTTC. Protein: CASSEGISGYTF.

This clonotype is classed as large (0.1 to 1%). The chain uses TRBV27 and TRBJ2-7; 7 bases line up with TRBD2. Trimming removed 2 bases from V and 0 bases from J; junction bases left unmatched: 4. The CDR3 consists of 15 residues. The germline CDR1 and CDR2 sequences are MNHEY and SMNVEV (reference sequence). The CDR3 sequence: CASSLAGVSSYEQYF. The CDR3, as DNA: TGTGCCAGCAGTTTAGCGGGAGTGAGCTCCTACGAGCAGTACTTC.

With respect to this clonotype: One junction end does not reproduce the germline sequence, and a read error may be involved. This chain joins TRBV4-2 and TRBJ1-5, with no clear D. Looked up from germline, CDR1 is LGHNA and CDR2 is YNFKEQ. This CDR3 is 15 amino acids long. The CDR3 sequence is CASSQRNGTNQPEHF. The CDR3 nucleotides are TGTGCCAGCAGTCAGAGGAACGGAACCAATCAGCCCGAGCATTTT.

The chain recombines TRBV28 with TRBJ1-6; TRBD1 matches 9 bases. Germline CDR1 and CDR2: MDHEN and SYDVKM. The CDR3 has 14 residues. V dropped 6 bases and J dropped 8; count of bases not matched to a gene: 5. CDR3 sequence reads: CASRPGQGYSPLHF. CDR3 nucleotide sequence: TGTGCCAGCAGACCGGGACAGGGATATTCACCCCTCCACTTT.

A single count supports this clonotype. CDR3 DNA: TGCAGTGCTAGAGGTGGGAACACTGAAGCTTTCTTT. It codes for CSARGGNTEAFF. V and J are TRBV20-1 and TRBJ1-1; no definite D call. The CDR3 length is 12 residues. Deletions cut 1 base from V and 1 base from J, with 4 bases between. The V gene's germline CDR1 is DFQATT and CDR2 SNEGSKA (reference sequence).

This clonotype occurred many times. The chain uses TRBV29-1 and TRBJ2-3, with D hard to call. Deletions cut 3 bases from V and 7 bases from J, with 17 bases between. The CDR3 length is 14 residues. Per germline, CDR1 SQVTM and CDR2 ANQGSEA. CDR3 protein: CSVEMVTGRNTQYF. CDR3 in DNA: TGCAGCGTTGAGATGGTTACGGGTCGAAATACGCAGTATTTT.

This clonotype is medium-sized (0.01 to 0.1%) within its sample. The chain has TRBV7-2 and TRBJ2-7, with TRBD1 matching 9 bases. V shed 4 bases, J shed 4 bases, and the junction held 5 bases outside the gene matches. This CDR3 contains 14 residues. Per the germline V gene, CDR1 is SGHTA and CDR2 is FQGNSA. This chain's CDR3 is CASSSRTGVYEQYF. The CDR3, as DNA: TGTGCCAGCAGCTCTAGGACAGGGGTTTACGAGCAGTACTTC.

This clonotype was counted once. Given a much more abundant clone one base away, this may be a read error. The V gene is TRBV5-1, the J gene TRBJ2-5, with D perhaps matching TRBD1 (6 bases). The CDR3 is 15 residues long. Trimming pared 0 bases from V and 9 bases from J, leaving 18 bases between. Germline V gives CDR1 SGHRS, CDR2 YFSETQ. The CDR3, as DNA: TGCGCCAGCAGCTTGGGCCAGGGGATGGGTGAGGCCCAGTACTTC. Amino acid sequence: CASSLGQGMGEAQYF.

This clonotype was seen ten or more times. V gene TRBV29-1 combines with J gene TRBJ1-2; no clear D gene. V dropped 4 bases and J dropped 5 bases, with 8 bases sitting between them. Germline CDR1 reads SQVTM; CDR2 reads ANQGSEA. There are 11 residues in the CDR3. Written as DNA, the CDR3 is TGCAGCGTTGTCCGGGAATATGGCTACACCTTC. Protein sequence: CSVVREYGYTF.

Relative to its sample, this clonotype is medium-sized. J is TRBJ1-1 and V is TRBV7-9; 10 positions agree with TRBD1. After removal of 3 bases from V and 4 bases from J, the junction contained 5 bases not matched to a gene. The CDR3 runs 15 residues. From germline, CDR1 is SEHNR and CDR2 FQNEAQ (reference sequence). The DNA of the CDR3 is TGTGCCAGCAGCTTGGACAGGGGGGCTGGCACTGAAGCTTTCTTT. It encodes CASSLDRGAGTEAFF.

This clonotype was observed many times. The chain links TRBV3-1 to TRBJ2-1, with 8 bases matching TRBD2. There are 15 residues in the CDR3. The germline CDR1 and CDR2 sequences are LGHDT and YNNKEL (reference sequence). The trim removed 2 bases at V and 5 bases at J, leaving 5 bases unmatched. The DNA for the CDR3 is TGTGCCAGCAGCCAACTCGGGGGGGAACACAATGAGCAGTTCTTC. Amino acids: CASSQLGGEHNEQFF.

This clonotype was detected only a few times. The junction differs from germline at one of its ends, possibly a read error. The rearrangement links TRBV7-2 to TRBJ1-2; D not certain. The CDR3 runs 17 residues. CDR1 is SGHTA, CDR2 FQGNSA, per germline. CDR3 coding DNA: TGTGCCAGAAGCTTAGTTCTCAGAATAACAGCTAACTATGGCTACACCTTC. Translating it yields CARSLVLRITANYGYTF.

This clonotype is classed as large (0.1 to 1%). CDR3 nucleotide sequence: TGCAGTGCTAGAGGTGCGGGAGGGAGTACTGAAGCTTTCTTT. It codes for CSARGAGGSTEAFF. The genes are TRBV20-1 and TRBJ1-1, with D uncertain. The germline gives CDR1 DFQATT, CDR2 SNEGSKA (reference sequence). This CDR3 has 14 amino acids. V was clipped by 1 base and J by 5 bases, with 14 bases between them.